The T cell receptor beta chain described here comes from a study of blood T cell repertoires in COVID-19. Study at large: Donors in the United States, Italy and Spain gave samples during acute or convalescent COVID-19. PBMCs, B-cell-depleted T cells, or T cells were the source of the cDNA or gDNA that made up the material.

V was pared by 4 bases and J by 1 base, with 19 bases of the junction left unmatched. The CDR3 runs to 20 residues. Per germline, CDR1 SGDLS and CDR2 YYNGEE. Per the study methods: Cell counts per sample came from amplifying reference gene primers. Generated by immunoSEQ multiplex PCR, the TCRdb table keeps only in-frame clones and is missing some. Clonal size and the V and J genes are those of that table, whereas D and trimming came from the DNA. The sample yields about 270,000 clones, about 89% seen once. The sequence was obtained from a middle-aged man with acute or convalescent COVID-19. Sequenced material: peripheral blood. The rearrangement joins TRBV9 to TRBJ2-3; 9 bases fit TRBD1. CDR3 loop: CASSLQSRDRVSARTDTQYF. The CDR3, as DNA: TGTGCCAGCAGCCTCCAATCCCGGGACAGGGTTAGTGCTCGCACAGATACGCAGTATTTT.